The next 2 T cell receptor beta chains were all read from a single sample in a study of cytomegalovirus exposure and HLA in healthy donors. Sequencing used immunoSEQ multiplex PCR; TCRdb keeps in-frame clones, though not all of them. This sample has a few hundred thousand clones, with about 90% found just once. The sequenced sample was PBMCs. The receptor set was obtained from a woman under 30 in good health and CMV-seronegative.

CDR3: CASSFGQGRQKNIQYF. The CDR3 nucleotides read TGCGCCAGCAGCTTCGGACAGGGCCGCCAAAAAAACATTCAGTACTTC. The V gene is TRBV5-1, the J gene TRBJ2-4; 8 bases map to TRBD1. Germline V gives CDR1 SGHRS, CDR2 YFSETQ. The CDR3 is 16 amino acids. The V and J ends lost 2 bases and 4 bases, in that order; junction bases with no gene match: 8.

The genes are TRBV27 and TRBJ2-7; TRBD2 is a possible D gene (6 bases). The V and J ends lost 3 bases and 3 bases respectively, with 12 bases between them. CDR1 MNHEY and CDR2 SMNVEV come from the germline V gene (reference sequence). The CDR3 runs to 14 residues. CDR3 protein: CASSFRGRNYEQYF. DNA of the CDR3: TGTGCCAGCAGTTTTCGGGGGAGAAACTACGAGCAGTACTTC.